Reported below is one T cell receptor beta chain. Its matching antigen is unknown. The data belong to a study of T cells in narcolepsy. Findings and limits, study-wide: In some patient and control memory CD4+ samples, autoreactive clones were absent. Comparing one patient's CSF and blood CD4+ clonotypes highlighted HCRT- and TRIB2-specific autoreactive clonotypes.

The CDR3 extends over 16 amino acids. Germline V gene data show CDR1 as MNHNY and CDR2 as SVGAGI (reference sequence). Assay: immunoSEQ multiplex PCR; the TCRdb copy retains only in-frame clones and omits some. The sample yields under 35,000 clones, roughly 86% seen once. The rearrangement joins TRBV6-6 to TRBJ2-5; 9 bases are a match to TRBD2. The DNA end is a closer match to TRBJ2-7, so the J assignment may be wrong. Sequencing used memory (CD45RA-) CD4+ T cells from blood. This TCR was sampled from a human donor in good health. The CDR3 spells CASRHGPTSGEYEQYF. The CDR3 nucleotides read TGTGCCAGCAGGCATGGCCCGACTAGCGGAGAATACGAGCAGTACTTC.